This TCR beta chain was sequenced during a study of cytomegalovirus exposure and HLA in healthy donors. PCR used 60 Vbeta primers and 13 Jbeta primers. Sequenced by immunoSEQ multiplex PCR; TCRdb stores in-frame clones only, minus some. Found here are around 250,000 clones, 92% of them singletons; the top ten hold about 1.7%. V was clipped by 5 bases and J by 4 bases; unmatched bases: 9. Germline assignment: CDR1 SGHTA and CDR2 FQGNSA. This CDR3 has 16 amino acids. Study-wide points: A later analysis linked a missense DCLRE1C variant to TCR beta V- and J-gene trimming.

In regard to this clone: Its target is not known.

The rearrangement links TRBV7-2 to TRBJ2-2; 8 bases align to TRBD2. This receptor was taken from a girl aged 2-10 years in good health and CMV-seronegative. Sequencing used PBMCs. CDR3 nucleotides: TGTGCCAGCAGCACAGGACTAGCTATTCGCACCGGGGAGCTGTTTTTT. Protein product: CASSTGLAIRTGELFF.